This is a list of T cell receptor beta chains from one sample in a study. TCRdb re-called the RT-PCR reads with MiXCR, one entry per CDR3 protein. Of about 680,000 distinct CDR3 sequences listed, 11% to 15% are singletons. Source material: memory CD4+ T cells from blood. The receptors were sampled from a female donor in good health, serving as a healthy control. CDR3s include the opening cysteine and the closing phenylalanine or tryptophan. The order of the fields is D gene, J gene, clone size, V gene, CDR3 protein, CDR3 DNA. The D gene is left open where the match is weak. Clone sizes are given selectively: once, few, many, or a class where the clone is expanded.

>TRBD1|TRBJ1-6|.|TRBV6-5
CASSYSHRGIYNSPLHF
TGTGCCAGCAGTTACTCCCACAGGGGAATATATAATTCACCCCTCCACTTT
>.|TRBJ2-3|.|TRBV2
CASSPNSAGGDTQYF
TGTGCCAGCAGCCCCAACTCAGCCGGAGGAGATACGCAGTATTTT
>.|TRBJ1-3|many|TRBV7-6
CASSGEGGGDTIYF
TGTGCCAGCAGCGGAGAGGGGGGAGGAGACACCATATATTTT
>TRBD2|TRBJ2-1|many|TRBV20-1
CSAGTSGSSYNEQFF
TGCAGTGCTGGGACTAGCGGTAGCTCCTACAATGAGCAGTTCTTC
>.|TRBJ1-6|.|TRBV6-2/TRBV6-3
CASSWTSQAPLHF
TGTGCCAGCAGTTGGACATCCCAAGCACCCCTCCACTTT
>.|TRBJ1-6|.|TRBV14
CASSQGVNSPLHF
TGTGCCAGCAGCCAAGGAGTTAATTCACCCCTCCACTTT
>.|TRBJ2-3|.|TRBV27
CASSLFLGSATDTQYF
TGTGCCAGCAGTTTATTTTTAGGGTCGGCGACAGATACGCAGTATTTT
>.|TRBJ2-1|few|TRBV24-1
CATSDLYSYDGSSYNEQFF
TGTGCCACCAGTGATTTGTACTCGTATGACGGGAGCTCCTACAATGAGCAGTTCTTC
>.|TRBJ1-4|few|TRBV12-3/TRBV12-4
CASKGGRHEKLFF
TGTGCCAGCAAGGGGGGACGGCATGAAAAACTGTTTTTT
>TRBD2|TRBJ2-3|.|TRBV12-3/TRBV12-4
CASNLRLAGSTDTQYF
TGTGCCAGCAACCTAAGACTAGCGGGTAGCACAGATACGCAGTATTTT
>.|TRBJ2-7|.|TRBV11-2
CASSLPPNRDNEQYF
TGTGCCAGCAGCTTACCCCCCAACAGGGACAACGAGCAGTACTTC
>TRBD2|TRBJ2-4|.|TRBV6-6
CASSRLAGAPGAKNIQYF
TGTGCCAGCAGCAGACTAGCGGGAGCCCCGGGGGCCAAAAACATTCAGTACTTC
>.|TRBJ2-3|.|TRBV10-2
CASSEPSRSTDTQYF
TGCGCCAGCAGTGAGCCCAGCCGGAGCACAGATACGCAGTATTTT
>.|TRBJ1-1|many|TRBV6-5
CASSEDTNTEAFF
TGTGCCAGCAGTGAGGACACAAACACTGAAGCTTTCTTT
>.|TRBJ2-7|many|TRBV30
CAWSFRDSYEQYF
TGTGCCTGGAGCTTCCGGGACTCCTACGAGCAGTACTTC
>TRBD1|TRBJ1-1|.|TRBV18
CASSFDRGPEAFF
TGTGCCAGCTCGTTCGACAGGGGGCCTGAAGCTTTCTTT
>TRBD1|TRBJ1-4|few|TRBV15
CATSSNRGYNEKLFF
TGTGCCACCAGCAGCAACAGGGGGTATAATGAAAAACTGTTTTTT
>.|TRBJ2-7|many|TRBV20-1
CSARDGGQSAGEQYF
TGCAGTGCTAGAGACGGTGGACAGTCGGCGGGGGAGCAGTACTTC
>TRBD1|TRBJ2-3|.|TRBV5-5
CASSAGQARGSTDTQYF
TGTGCCAGCAGCGCCGGACAGGCACGGGGTAGCACAGATACGCAGTATTTT
>.|TRBJ1-5|few|TRBV24-1
CATSEDGSNQPQHF
TGTGCCACCAGTGAGGACGGTAGCAATCAGCCCCAGCATTTT
>TRBD2|TRBJ2-2|.|TRBV20-1
CSARGRKTSRRMLPSNTGELFF
TGCAGTGCTAGAGGGCGTAAGACTAGCAGGAGGATGTTGCCCTCGAACACCGGGGAGCTGTTTTTT
>TRBD1|TRBJ1-2|few|TRBV5-4
CASSEGTDYGYTF
TGTGCCAGCAGCGAAGGGACAGACTATGGCTACACCTTC
>.|TRBJ1-2|many|TRBV5-6
CASSLFQGMANYGYTF
TGTGCCAGCAGCTTGTTTCAGGGGATGGCTAACTATGGCTACACCTTC
>.|TRBJ1-1|.|TRBV20-1
CSARGSHGTEAFF
TGCAGTGCTAGGGGGAGCCACGGCACTGAAGCTTTCTTT
>.|TRBJ1-1|.|TRBV7-6
CASSLQSLGTTEAFF
TGTGCCAGCAGCTTACAGAGCTTGGGGACTACTGAAGCTTTCTTT
>TRBD2|TRBJ2-7|few|TRBV6-5
CASSLTRLAGSYEQYF
TGTGCCAGCAGTTTGACCCGACTAGCGGGATCGTACGAGCAGTACTTC
>.|TRBJ2-7|many|TRBV7-9
CASSVVGEQYF
TGTGCCAGCAGCGTCGTGGGGGAGCAGTACTTC
>.|TRBJ2-2|.|TRBV10-3
CAIPSTSTANTGELFF
TGTGCCATCCCCTCCACGTCGACAGCGAACACCGGGGAGCTGTTTTTT
>.|TRBJ1-3|.|TRBV6-5
CASSYRPPSSGNTIYF
TGTGCCAGCAGTTACAGGCCGCCGAGCTCTGGAAACACCATATATTTT
>.|TRBJ1-3|many|TRBV10-3
CAISEVEGRTIYF
TGTGCCATCAGTGAGGTGGAGGGGAGGACCATATATTTT
>.|TRBJ2-2|.|TRBV24-1
CATSDPYGRSTGELFF
TGTGCCACCAGTGACCCGTACGGGCGAAGCACCGGGGAGCTGTTTTTT
>.|TRBJ2-6|.|TRBV7-2
CASSQRGTGANVLTF
TGTGCCAGCAGCCAAAGGGGGACTGGGGCCAACGTCCTGACTTTC
>.|TRBJ2-1|many|TRBV24-1
CATSDLRVGASSYNEQFF
TGTGCCACCAGTGATTTGCGCGTCGGCGCTAGCTCCTACAATGAGCAGTTCTTC
>.|TRBJ2-2|many|TRBV5-1
CASWMSGNTGELFF
TGCGCCAGCTGGATGTCAGGCAACACCGGGGAGCTGTTTTTT
>TRBD1|TRBJ1-2|.|TRBV20-1
CSAKPGQGTGVRHGYTF
TGCAGTGCTAAACCGGGACAGGGGACGGGGGTCCGGCATGGCTACACCTTC
>.|TRBJ1-2|.|TRBV20-1
CSAREQGGAF
TGCAGTGCTAGAGAACAGGGTGGCGCCTTC